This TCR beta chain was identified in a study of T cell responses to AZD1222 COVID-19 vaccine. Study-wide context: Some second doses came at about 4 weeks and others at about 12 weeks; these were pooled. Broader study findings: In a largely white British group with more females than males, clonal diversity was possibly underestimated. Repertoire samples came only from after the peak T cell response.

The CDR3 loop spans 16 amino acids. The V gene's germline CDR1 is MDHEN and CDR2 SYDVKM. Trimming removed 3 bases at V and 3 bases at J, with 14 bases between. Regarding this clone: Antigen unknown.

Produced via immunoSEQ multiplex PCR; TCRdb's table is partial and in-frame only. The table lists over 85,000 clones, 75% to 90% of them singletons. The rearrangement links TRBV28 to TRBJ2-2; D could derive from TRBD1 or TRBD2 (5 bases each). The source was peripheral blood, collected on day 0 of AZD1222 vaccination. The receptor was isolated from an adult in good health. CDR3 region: CASSFFQGVDTGELFF. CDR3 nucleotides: TGTGCCAGCAGTTTCTTCCAGGGAGTCGACACCGGGGAGCTGTTTTTT.